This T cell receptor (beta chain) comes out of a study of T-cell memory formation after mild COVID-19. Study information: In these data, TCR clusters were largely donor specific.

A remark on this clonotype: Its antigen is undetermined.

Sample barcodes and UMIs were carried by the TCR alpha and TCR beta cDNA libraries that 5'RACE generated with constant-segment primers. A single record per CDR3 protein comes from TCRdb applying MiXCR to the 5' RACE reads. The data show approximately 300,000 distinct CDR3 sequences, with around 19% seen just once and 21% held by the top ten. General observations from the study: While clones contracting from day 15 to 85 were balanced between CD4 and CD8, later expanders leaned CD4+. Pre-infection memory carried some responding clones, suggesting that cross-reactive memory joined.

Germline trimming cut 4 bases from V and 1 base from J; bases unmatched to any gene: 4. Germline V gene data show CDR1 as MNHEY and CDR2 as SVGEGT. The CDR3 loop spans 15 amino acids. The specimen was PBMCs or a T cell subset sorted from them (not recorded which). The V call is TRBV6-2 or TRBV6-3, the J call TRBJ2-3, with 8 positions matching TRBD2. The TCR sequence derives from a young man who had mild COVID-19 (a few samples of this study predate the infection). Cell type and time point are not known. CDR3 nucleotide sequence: TGTGCCAGCAGTTTCCAGCGGGGGCGCACAGATACGCAGTATTTT. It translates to CASSFQRGRTDTQYF.